Listed here are 17 T cell receptor beta chains from one sample, sequenced in a study of shared clonotypes between healthy human individuals. Sequencing was performed with immunoSEQ multiplex PCR; in TCRdb, only in-frame clones are kept and a portion is missing. The sample carries around 1.9 million clones, 85% to 95% recorded once. CD45RO-negative CD8 cells positively selected for CCR7 made up the naive population, which excluded terminally differentiated effector memory CD45RA+ cells. The sample comprised naive CD8+ T cells from PBMCs. The receptors come from a man between 18 and 35 years old in good health. Some clones in this sample may be carry-over from other donors' samples.

The V call is TRBV19, the J call TRBJ2-7; a possible D gene is TRBD2 (5 bases). CDR1 is LNHDA, CDR2 SQIVND, per germline (reference sequence). This CDR3 is built from 15 residues. Trimming took off 3 bases at V and 5 bases at J, with 17 bases between the two ends. CDR3 amino acids: CASSMRAPPAHEQYF. DNA of the CDR3: TGTGCCAGTAGTATGAGGGCACCACCTGCTCACGAGCAGTACTTC.

V gene TRBV27 combines with J gene TRBJ1-1; no clear D gene. There are 13 residues in the CDR3. Between the trimmed V and J ends, which lost 8 bases and 11 bases, there was a span of 21 bases. CDR1 and CDR2 from the germline V gene are MNHEY and SMNVEV (reference sequence). CDR3 nucleotide sequence: TGTGCCAGCCATCCTACAAACCATCCTGGGGCTTTCTTT. Translation: CASHPTNHPGAFF.

The V and J genes are TRBV7-8 and TRBJ2-2; D is unresolved. The CDR3 loop spans 14 amino acids. Trimming cost V 4 bases and J 3 bases, with 9 bases left between them. CDR1 and CDR2 (germline): SGHVS, FQNEAQ. CDR3 loop: CASSSRMDTGELFF. The CDR3 DNA follows: TGTGCCAGCAGCTCCCGAATGGACACCGGGGAGCTGTTTTTT. Variable domain in full (rest from reference TRBV7-8 and TRBJ2-2): GAGVSQSPRYKVAKRGQDVALRCDPISGHVSLFWYQQALGQGPEFLTYFQNEAQLDKSGLPSDRFFAERPEGSVSTLKIQRTQQEDSAVYLCASSSRMDTGELFFGEGSRLTVL.

In its sample, this clone was seen once. This sample also contains other DNA sequences that code for the same CDR3. The chain is built from TRBV29-1 and TRBJ1-2; D is unresolved. V was pared by 4 bases and J by 8 bases, with 8 bases between. Germline assignment: CDR1 SQVTM and CDR2 ANQGSEA. CDR3 length equals 10 residues. In nucleotides, the CDR3 is TGCAGCGTTGGAGAGGGCGGCTACACCTTC. Its translation is CSVGEGGYTF.

The CDR3 sequence: CASSPPGGTYEQYF. CDR3 coding DNA: TGTGCCAGCAGCCCCCCCGGGGGTACCTACGAGCAGTACTTC. The chain links TRBV7-9 to TRBJ2-7; D is perhaps TRBD2 (6 bases). V lost 5 bases, J lost 2 bases, and 13 bases lay in between. Germline V CDR1 and CDR2: SEHNR, FQNEAQ (reference sequence). The CDR3 totals 14 residues.

The rearrangement links TRBV4-2 to TRBJ1-1; no definite D call. This CDR3 comprises 15 residues. Germline V gives CDR1 LGHNA, CDR2 YNFKEQ. The V end was cut by 6 bases, the J end by 0 bases, with 14 bases between. Written as DNA, the CDR3 is TGTGCCAGCAGTCTTGAGCCCTCTCTGAACACTGAAGCTTTCTTT. It specifies CASSLEPSLNTEAFF.

The CDR3: CASSLDAVFRGAGTGELFF. The CDR3 DNA follows: TGCGCCAGCAGCTTGGATGCTGTCTTCAGGGGGGCCGGCACCGGGGAGCTGTTTTTT. The chain employs TRBV5-1 and TRBJ2-2, with a weak D call TRBD1 (7 bases). The V and J ends lost 0 bases and 4 bases respectively, with 22 bases between them. The CDR3 runs 19 residues. Germline loops: CDR1 SGHRS, CDR2 YFSETQ.

The chain combines TRBV6-5 with TRBJ1-2; a weak D match, TRBD1 (5 bases). Per the germline V gene, CDR1 is MNHEY and CDR2 is SVGAGI. The V gene lost 5 bases and the J gene lost 6 bases, with 13 bases spanning the gap. This CDR3 is built from 13 residues. CDR3 sequence: CASSGAFNDGYTF. Written as DNA, the CDR3 is TGTGCCAGCAGTGGGGCCTTTAATGATGGCTACACCTTC.

This chain uses TRBV10-1 with TRBJ2-7; possible D gene TRBD2, 5 bases. CDR1 and CDR2 from the germline V gene are WNHNN and SYGVQD (reference sequence). The CDR3 extends over 13 amino acids. The V end was cut by 6 bases, the J end by 7 bases, with 16 bases between. The CDR3 protein is CASSPTPRGEQYF. CDR3 sequence (DNA): TGCGCCAGCAGCCCCACCCCTCGGGGAGAGCAGTACTTC.

The chain is built from TRBV11-2 and TRBJ1-3, with D possibly TRBD1 on 6 matching bases. Between the trimmed V and J ends, which lost 5 bases and 0 bases, there was a span of 14 bases. The CDR3 contains 16 residues. Per germline, CDR1 SGHAT and CDR2 FQNNGV. The CDR3: CASSPSGAYSGNTIYF. As DNA, the CDR3 is TGTGCCAGCAGCCCATCGGGGGCCTACTCTGGAAACACCATATATTTT.

Comment on this clone: Distinct nucleotide sequences in the sample also encode this CDR3. The CDR3 is CASSPPGHSYEQYF. The CDR3, as DNA: TGTGCCAGCTCACCACCGGGACACTCCTACGAGCAGTACTTC. The chain combines TRBV18 with TRBJ2-7; perhaps TRBD1 as D (6 bases). Germline V gives CDR1 KGHSH, CDR2 LQKENI. Trimming removed 0 bases at V and 0 bases at J, with 6 bases between. This CDR3 has 14 amino acids.

In the case of this clone: The sample carries other DNA sequences with the same CDR3. The gene calls are TRBV9 and TRBJ2-3, with 11 positions matching TRBD2. The CDR3 has 15 amino acids. V was clipped by 2 bases and J by 1 base; unmatched bases: 0. Germline CDR1 reads SGDLS; CDR2 reads YYNGEE. The DNA for the CDR3 is TGTGCCAGCAGCGTTAGCGGGGGGGGCACAGATACGCAGTATTTT. Translating gives CASSVSGGGTDTQYF. Drawing the rest from reference TRBV9 and TRBJ2-3, the complete variable domain is DSGVTQTPKHLITATGQRVTLRCSPRSGDLSVYWYQQSLDQGLQFLIQYYNGEERAKGNILERFSAQQFPDLHSELNLSSLELGDSALYFCASSVSGGGTDTQYFGPGTRLTVL.

This sequence joins TRBV28 and TRBJ2-1; 11 nucleotides line up with TRBD2. The CDR3 spans 15 residues. V lost 10 bases to trimming and J lost 4 bases; unmatched junction nucleotides: 9. Germline values: CDR1 MDHEN, CDR2 SYDVKM. For the CDR3, the DNA is TGTGCCACAATGAGACTAGCGGGACCTTACAATGAGCAGTTCTTC. It translates to CATMRLAGPYNEQFF.

The V and J genes are TRBV5-1 and TRBJ2-7; 9 bases match TRBD1. This CDR3 is 14 amino acids long. From germline, CDR1 is SGHRS and CDR2 YFSETQ. V shed 4 bases, J shed 4 bases, and the junction held 6 bases outside the gene matches. For the CDR3, the DNA is TGCGCCAGCAGCACGACAGGGGGTCAGTACGAGCAGTACTTC. Translating it yields CASSTTGGQYEQYF.

In this sample, this clone turned up once. The chain combines TRBV2 with TRBJ2-3; D unclear. CDR3 length equals 14 residues. V was trimmed by 1 base and J by 8 bases, leaving 13 bases between them. Germline assignment: CDR1 SNHLY and CDR2 FYNNEI. The CDR3 loop is CASSEDLRAGTQYF. In DNA form, the CDR3 reads TGTGCCAGCAGTGAAGACCTTCGGGCCGGTACGCAGTATTTT.

The V gene is TRBV6-6, the J gene TRBJ2-1; possibly TRBD2 for D (5 bases). With 2 bases removed from V and 7 bases from J, the gap between germline ends came to 6 bases. This CDR3 comprises 12 residues. Germline CDR1 is MNHNY and CDR2 is SVGAGI (reference sequence). The CDR3 coding sequence is TGTGCCAGCAGTTACACTAGTAATGAGCAGTTCTTC. It yields the protein CASSYTSNEQFF.

V gene TRBV19 combines with J gene TRBJ2-1; no reliable D call. V lost 3 bases and J 0 bases, leaving 9 bases between the germline ends. Germline CDR1 reads LNHDA; CDR2 reads SQIVND (reference sequence). This CDR3 contains 15 residues. The CDR3 sequence is CASSIQHSSYNEQFF. The DNA of the CDR3 is TGTGCCAGTAGTATCCAGCACAGCTCCTACAATGAGCAGTTCTTC. The full variable domain, completed using reference TRBV19 and TRBJ2-1, is DGGITQSPKYLFRKEGQNVTLSCEQNLNHDAMYWYRQDPGQGLRLIYYSQIVNDFQKGDIAEGYSVSREKKESFPLTVTSAQKNPTAFYLCASSIQHSSYNEQFFGPGTRLTVL.